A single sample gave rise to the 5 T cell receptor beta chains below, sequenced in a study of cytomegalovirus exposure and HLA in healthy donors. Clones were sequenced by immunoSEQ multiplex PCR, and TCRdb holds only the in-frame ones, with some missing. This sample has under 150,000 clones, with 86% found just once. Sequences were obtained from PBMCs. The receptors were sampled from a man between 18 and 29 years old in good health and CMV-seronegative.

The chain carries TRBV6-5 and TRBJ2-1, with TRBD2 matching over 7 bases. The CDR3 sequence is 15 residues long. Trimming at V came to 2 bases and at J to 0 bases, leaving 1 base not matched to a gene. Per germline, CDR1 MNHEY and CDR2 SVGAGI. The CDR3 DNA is TGTGCCAGCAGTTACGGCGGGAGCTCCTACAATGAGCAGTTCTTC. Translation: CASSYGGSSYNEQFF.

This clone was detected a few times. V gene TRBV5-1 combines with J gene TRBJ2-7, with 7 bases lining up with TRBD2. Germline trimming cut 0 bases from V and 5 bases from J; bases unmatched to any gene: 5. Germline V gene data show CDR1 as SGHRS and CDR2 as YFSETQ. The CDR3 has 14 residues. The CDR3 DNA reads TGCGCCAGCAGCTTGGTGGGAGGGAGCAACGAGCAGTACTTC. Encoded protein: CASSLVGGSNEQYF.

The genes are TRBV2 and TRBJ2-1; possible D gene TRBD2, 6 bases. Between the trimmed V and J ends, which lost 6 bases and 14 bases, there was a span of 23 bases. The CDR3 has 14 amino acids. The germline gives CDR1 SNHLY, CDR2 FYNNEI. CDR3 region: CASRLEGSRESKFF. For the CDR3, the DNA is TGTGCCAGCAGGCTGGAGGGCAGCAGAGAGTCGAAGTTCTTC.

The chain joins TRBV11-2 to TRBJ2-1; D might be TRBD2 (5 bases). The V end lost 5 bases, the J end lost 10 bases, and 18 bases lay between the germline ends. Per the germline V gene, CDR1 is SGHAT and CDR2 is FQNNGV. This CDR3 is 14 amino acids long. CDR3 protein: CASSPGPGRREQFF. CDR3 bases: TGTGCCAGCAGCCCAGGTCCTGGGAGACGGGAGCAGTTCTTC.

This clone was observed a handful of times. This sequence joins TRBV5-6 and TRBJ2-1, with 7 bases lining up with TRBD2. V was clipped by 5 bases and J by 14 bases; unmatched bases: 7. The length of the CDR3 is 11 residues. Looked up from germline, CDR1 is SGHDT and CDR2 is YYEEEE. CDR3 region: CASSIREEEFF. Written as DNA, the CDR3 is TGTGCCAGCAGTATTCGGGAGGAGGAGTTCTTC.